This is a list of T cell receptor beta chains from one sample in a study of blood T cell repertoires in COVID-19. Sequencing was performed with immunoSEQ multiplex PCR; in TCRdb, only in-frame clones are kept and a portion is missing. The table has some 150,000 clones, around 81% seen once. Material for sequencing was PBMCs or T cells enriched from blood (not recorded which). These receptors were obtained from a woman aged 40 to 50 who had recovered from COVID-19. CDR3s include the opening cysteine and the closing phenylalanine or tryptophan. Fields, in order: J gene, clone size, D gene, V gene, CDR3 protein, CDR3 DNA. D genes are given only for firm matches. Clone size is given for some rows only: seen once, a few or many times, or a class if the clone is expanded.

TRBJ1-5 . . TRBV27 CASSLTYSNQPQHF TGTGCCAGCAGTTTAACTTATAGCAATCAGCCCCAGCATTTT
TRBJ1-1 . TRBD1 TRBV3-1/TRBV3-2 CASRQTGGVTEAFF TGTGCCAGCAGACAGACAGGGGGCGTCACTGAAGCTTTCTTT
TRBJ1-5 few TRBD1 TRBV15 CATSPEGPGQGGNQPQHF TGTGCCACCAGCCCGGAGGGCCCGGGACAGGGTGGCAATCAGCCCCAGCATTTT
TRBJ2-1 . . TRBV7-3 CASSSHGGGGEQFF TGTGCCAGCAGCTCCCATGGGGGCGGTGGGGAGCAGTTCTTC
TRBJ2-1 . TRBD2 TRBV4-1 CASSQGLAGGPKSNEQFF TGCGCCAGCAGCCAAGGACTAGCGGGAGGGCCGAAAAGCAATGAGCAGTTCTTC
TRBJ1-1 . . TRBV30 CAWIGRSNTEAFF TGTGCCTGGATAGGGAGATCGAACACTGAAGCTTTCTTT
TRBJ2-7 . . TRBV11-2 CASSLGLGVPHEQYF TGTGCCAGCAGCTTGGGGCTCGGAGTCCCCCACGAGCAGTACTTC
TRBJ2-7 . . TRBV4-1 CASSQDRGLGYEQYF TGCGCCAGCAGCCAAGACCGGGGGTTAGGGTACGAGCAGTACTTC
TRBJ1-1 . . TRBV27 CASSLTENTEAFF TGTGCCAGCAGTCTGACAGAGAACACTGAAGCTTTCTTT
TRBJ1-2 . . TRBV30 CAWSRDSGYTF TGTGCCTGGAGTCGCGATTCTGGCTACACCTTC
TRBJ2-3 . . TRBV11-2 CASSGPRKYF TGTGCCAGCAGCGGCCCGAGGAAGTATTTT
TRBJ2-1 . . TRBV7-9 CASNGQGPNNEQFF TGTGCCAGCAATGGTCAGGGCCCAAACAATGAGCAGTTCTTC
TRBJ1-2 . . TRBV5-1 CASSLESDSPEGYTF TGCGCCAGCAGCTTGGAATCGGACAGCCCGGAAGGCTACACCTTC
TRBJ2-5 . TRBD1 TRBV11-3 CASSRETGAQETQYF TGTGCCAGCAGCCGCGAAACAGGGGCTCAAGAGACCCAGTACTTC
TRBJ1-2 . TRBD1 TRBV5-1 CASSLRQGLYGYTF TGCGCCAGCAGCCTCCGACAGGGCCTCTATGGCTACACCTTC
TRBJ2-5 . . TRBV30 CAWSHQETQYF TGTGCCTGGTCTCACCAGGAGACCCAGTACTTC
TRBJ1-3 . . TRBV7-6 CASSHGGASGNTIYF TGTGCCAGCTCACATGGGGGGGCTTCTGGAAACACCATATATTTT
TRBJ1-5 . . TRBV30 CAWSVHGALKPQHF TGTGCCTGGAGTGTACATGGGGCGCTTAAGCCCCAGCATTTT
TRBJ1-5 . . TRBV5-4 CASSLYGRGQPQHF TGTGCCAGCAGCCTCTACGGGAGAGGACAGCCCCAGCATTTT
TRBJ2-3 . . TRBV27 CASSITQDHTQYF TGTGCCAGCAGTATAACACAGGACCATACGCAGTATTTT
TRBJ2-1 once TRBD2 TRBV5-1 CASSPTSGRSYNEQFF TGCGCCAGCAGCCCCACTAGCGGGAGAAGCTACAATGAGCAGTTCTTC
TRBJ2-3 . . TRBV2 CASSHEQGRTDTQYF TGTGCCAGCAGCCATGAGCAGGGTCGCACAGATACGCAGTATTTT
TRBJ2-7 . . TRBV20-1 CSAADAYEQYF TGCAGTGCCGCAGATGCCTACGAGCAGTACTTC
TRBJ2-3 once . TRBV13 CASSTVTDTQYF TGTGCCAGCAGCACGGTGACAGATACGCAGTATTTT
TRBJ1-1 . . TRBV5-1 CASSLTEGRRNLNTEAFF TGCGCCAGCAGCTTGACGGAGGGGAGGAGGAATTTGAACACTGAAGCTTTCTTT
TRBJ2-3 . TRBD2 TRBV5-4 CASSLSFGASGTADTQYF TGTGCCAGCAGCTTGTCGTTCGGGGCTAGCGGGACCGCGGATACGCAGTATTTT
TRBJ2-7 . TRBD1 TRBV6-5 CASSITGGTYEQYF TGTGCCAGCAGTATTACAGGGGGCACCTACGAGCAGTACTTC
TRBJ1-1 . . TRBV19 CASSSEAVLNTEAFF TGTGCCAGTAGTAGCGAGGCGGTCTTGAACACTGAAGCTTTCTTT
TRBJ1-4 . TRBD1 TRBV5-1 CASSLTGEAEKLFF TGCGCCAGCTCCCTTACAGGGGAGGCTGAAAAACTGTTTTTT
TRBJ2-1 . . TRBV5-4 CASSVSPGQYYNEQFF TGTGCCAGCAGCGTGTCCCCCGGACAGTACTACAATGAGCAGTTCTTC
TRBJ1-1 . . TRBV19 CASSIGYRGKSEAFF TGTGCCAGTAGTATAGGGTATAGGGGGAAGAGTGAAGCTTTCTTT
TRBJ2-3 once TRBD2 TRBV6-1 CASSGSGRAITDTQYF TGTGCCAGCAGTGGTAGCGGGAGGGCCATCACAGATACGCAGTATTTT
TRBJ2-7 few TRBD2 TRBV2 CALAGEYNEQYF TGTGCCCTAGCGGGAGAATATAACGAGCAGTACTTC
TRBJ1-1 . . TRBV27 CASPRRGTGEGAFF TGTGCCAGCCCACGGCGGGGGACGGGGGAGGGAGCTTTCTTT
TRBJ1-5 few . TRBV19 CASSIAVGNQPQHF TGTGCCAGTAGTATTGCTGTAGGCAATCAGCCCCAGCATTTT
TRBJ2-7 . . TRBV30 CAWSVVAGRITYEQYF TGTGCCTGGAGTGTAGTGGCAGGGAGGATTACCTACGAGCAGTACTTC
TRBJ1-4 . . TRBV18 CASSPPGTIEKLFF TGTGCCAGCTCACCACCGGGGACAATTGAAAAACTGTTTTTT
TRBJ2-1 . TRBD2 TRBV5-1 CASSKIPGGVYNEQFF TGCGCCAGCAGTAAAATTCCGGGAGGGGTCTACAATGAGCAGTTCTTC
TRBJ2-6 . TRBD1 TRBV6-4 CASPRTGDSSGANVLTF TGTGCCAGCCCCCGGACAGGGGACTCCTCCGGGGCCAACGTCCTGACTTTC
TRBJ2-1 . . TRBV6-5 CASRTPKSNEQFF TGTGCCAGCCGGACACCAAAGTCCAATGAGCAGTTCTTC
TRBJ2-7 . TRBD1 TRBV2 CASIKGTGNHEQYF TGTGCCAGCATTAAGGGGACAGGGAACCACGAGCAGTACTTC
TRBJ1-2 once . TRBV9 CASSPSLVNYGYTF TGTGCCAGCAGCCCTTCGTTAGTTAACTATGGCTACACCTTC
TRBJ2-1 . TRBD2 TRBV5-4 CASSLWTSGGDEQFF TGTGCCAGCAGCCTATGGACTAGCGGGGGTGATGAGCAGTTCTTC
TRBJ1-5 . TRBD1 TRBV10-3 CAISQQGNSNQPQHF TGTGCCATCAGTCAACAGGGGAATAGCAATCAGCCCCAGCATTTT
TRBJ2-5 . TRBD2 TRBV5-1 CASFRGLAGVKLETQYF TGCGCCAGCTTTCGGGGACTAGCGGGGGTAAAACTTGAGACCCAGTACTTC
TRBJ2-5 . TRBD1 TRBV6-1 CASSDGTGGRETQYF TGTGCCAGCAGTGACGGGACAGGGGGCCGGGAGACCCAGTACTTC
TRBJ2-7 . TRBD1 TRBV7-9 CASSFKPGQGRTEQYF TGTGCCAGCAGCTTCAAACCGGGACAGGGGCGAACTGAGCAGTACTTC
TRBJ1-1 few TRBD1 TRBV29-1 CSVGQGNTEAFF TGCAGCGTTGGACAGGGGAACACTGAAGCTTTCTTT
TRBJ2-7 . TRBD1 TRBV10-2 CASSLGQGNYEQYF TGCGCCAGCAGTCTGGGACAGGGGAACTACGAGCAGTACTTC
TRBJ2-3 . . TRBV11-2 CASSLGLERDTQYF TGTGCCAGCAGCTTAGGACTAGAACGAGATACGCAGTATTTT
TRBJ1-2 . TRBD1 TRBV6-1 CASSEARTGGNGYTF TGTGCCAGCAGTGAAGCAAGGACAGGGGGTAATGGCTACACCTTC
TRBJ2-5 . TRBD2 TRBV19 CASSILAGGLETQYF TGTGCCAGTAGTATTCTAGCGGGAGGGTTGGAGACCCAGTACTTC
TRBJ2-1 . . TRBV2 CASTRGKSSYNEQFF TGTGCCAGCACAAGGGGGAAGAGCTCCTACAATGAGCAGTTCTTC
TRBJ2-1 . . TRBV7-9 CASSPVRGIYNEQFF TGTGCCAGCAGTCCAGTGCGGGGAATCTACAATGAGCAGTTCTTC